What follows are 20 T cell receptor beta chains derived from one specimen sequenced in a study of blood T cell repertoires in COVID-19. TCRdb's copy holds only in-frame clones and misses some; the assay was immunoSEQ multiplex PCR. The data contain roughly 200,000 clones, around 88% of them singletons. Material: peripheral blood. These receptors came from a woman younger than 45 with acute or convalescent COVID-19.

The chain is built from TRBV7-9 and TRBJ1-2, with 10 bases fitting TRBD1. This CDR3 contains 13 residues. CDR1 and CDR2 from the germline V gene are SEHNR and FQNEAQ (reference sequence). With 5 bases clipped from V and 8 bases from J, the junction kept 5 bases outside the gene matches. The chain's CDR3 is CASSRDRGGGYTF. The CDR3 coding sequence is TGTGCCAGCAGCCGGGACAGGGGTGGCGGCTACACCTTC.

The gene calls are TRBV10-3 and TRBJ1-5; unclear D gene. Germline V CDR1 and CDR2: ENHRY, SYGVKD. This CDR3 has 14 residues. V lost 3 bases and J lost 0, with 6 bases in between. The DNA for the CDR3 is TGTGCCATCAGTGAAATCGGTAGCAATCAGCCCCAGCATTTT. This translates into CAISEIGSNQPQHF.

The chain combines TRBV27 with TRBJ1-2, with 8 bases that match TRBD1. The CDR3 is 11 amino acids. The V gene end was trimmed by 8 bases and the J gene end by 4 bases; junction bases not matched to a gene: 0. Germline values: CDR1 MNHEY, CDR2 SMNVEV (reference sequence). The CDR3: CASGTGYGYTF. Here the CDR3 DNA reads TGTGCCAGCGGGACAGGCTATGGCTACACCTTC.

The rearrangement uses TRBV19 and TRBJ2-3; D is unresolved. The CDR3 extends over 13 amino acids. CDR1 is LNHDA and CDR2 is SQIVND in the germline V gene (reference sequence). Deletions cut 4 bases from V and 8 bases from J, with 13 bases between. CDR3 bases: TGTGCCAGTAGTACGCCCTCGGGTGGTACGCAGTATTTT. This encodes CASSTPSGGTQYF.

The chain is built from TRBV21-1 and TRBJ2-4; the table's TRBD2 call for D was not verified on the DNA. TRBV21-1 is a pseudogene locus. This CDR3 region has 13 residues. As DNA, the CDR3 is TGTGCCAGCAGCGGAGTTTCCAAAAACATTCAGTACTTC. Residues: CASSGVSKNIQYF.

The CDR3 nucleotides read TGTGCCAGCAGCCCTAGGGAGGGGAGCTATGGCTACACCTTC. Translation gives CASSPREGSYGYTF. V usage is TRBV9 and J usage is TRBJ1-2, with D possibly TRBD1 on 5 matching bases. Germline CDR1 and CDR2: SGDLS and YYNGEE. V was pared by 4 bases and J by 4 bases, with 14 bases between. This CDR3 contains 14 residues.

This clone was counted between two and nine times. The V gene is TRBV12-3 or TRBV12-4, the J gene TRBJ1-5; D possibly corresponds to TRBD1 (6 bases). Trimming stripped 6 bases from V and 5 bases from J, with 11 bases between. This CDR3 is 13 amino acids long. The CDR3 reads CASRPGTYQPQHF. The DNA of the CDR3 is TGTGCCAGCAGACCTGGGACATATCAGCCCCAGCATTTT.

J is TRBJ1-3 and V is TRBV4-1; 7 nucleotides match TRBD1. J was trimmed by 8 bases and V by 2 bases; bases with no gene match: 9. The germline gives CDR1 MGHRA, CDR2 YSYEKL. The CDR3 extends over 15 amino acids. The CDR3, as DNA: TGCGCCAGCAGCCAACCCCGGCGGGACAGATACACCATATATTTT. It codes for CASSQPRRDRYTIYF.

The chain joins TRBV2 to TRBJ2-1, with TRBD1 as a possible D gene (6 bases). The germline V gene encodes CDR1 SNHLY and CDR2 FYNNEI. Trimming shortened V by 6 bases and J by 0 bases, and 15 bases separated the two germline ends. This CDR3 comprises 16 residues. This CDR3 is CASSQRTESSYNEQFF. CDR3 bases: TGTGCCAGCAGCCAAAGGACAGAGAGCTCCTACAATGAGCAGTTCTTC.

The chain combines TRBV6-5 with TRBJ2-1; weak D call: TRBD2 (5 bases). The CDR3 consists of 15 residues. V lost 7 bases and J lost 8, with 21 bases in between. Per the germline V gene, CDR1 is MNHEY and CDR2 is SVGAGI. CDR3 DNA: TGTGCCAGCACGCGGAGGTTGGGCAGGTTGGATGAGCAGTTCTTC. Protein: CASTRRLGRLDEQFF.

This chain uses TRBV5-4 with TRBJ2-1, with 7 nucleotides matching TRBD1. Germline V lookup: CDR1 SGHNT, CDR2 YYREEE (reference sequence). CDR3 length: 14 amino acids. V was clipped by 4 bases and J by 10 bases; unmatched bases: 11. CDR3: CASSGPDRVGEQFF. The CDR3 nucleotides are TGTGCCAGCAGCGGGCCAGACAGGGTCGGGGAGCAGTTCTTC. Full variable domain (remainder filled in from reference TRBV5-4 and TRBJ2-1): ETGVTQSPTHLIKTRGQQVTLRCSSQSGHNTVSWYQQALGQGPQFIFQYYREEENGRGNFPPRFSGLQFPNYSSELNVNALELDDSALYLCASSGPDRVGEQFFGPGTRLTVL.

This clone is a singleton in its sample. For the CDR3, the DNA is TGTGCCAGCACCCCCTCTACCTGGTTGGCTTTCTTT. Translated: CASTPSTWLAFF. The gene calls are TRBV28 and TRBJ1-1; D is ambiguous. V dropped 7 bases and J dropped 11 bases, with 17 bases sitting between them. The CDR3 extends over 12 amino acids. From germline, CDR1 is MDHEN and CDR2 SYDVKM. Full variable domain (rest looked up from reference TRBV28 and TRBJ1-1): DVKVTQSSRYLVKRTGEKVFLECVQDMDHENMFWYRQDPGLGLRLIYFSYDVKMKEKGDIPEGYSVSREKKERFSLILESASTNQTSMYLCASTPSTWLAFFGQGTRLTVV.

The chain uses TRBV9 and TRBJ2-3, with a weak D call TRBD2 (6 bases). The CDR3 length is 17 residues. In germline, CDR1 is SGDLS, CDR2 YYNGEE. With 3 bases removed from V and 3 bases from J, the gap between germline ends came to 20 bases. CDR3 loop: CASSAAGSPSGTDTQYF. CDR3 nucleotides: TGTGCCAGCAGCGCCGCCGGGAGCCCGTCTGGGACAGATACGCAGTATTTT.

This sequence joins TRBV3-1 (or the pseudogene TRBV3-2) and TRBJ1-1; D possibly corresponds to TRBD1 (6 bases). The CDR3 runs to 13 residues. Trimming pared 3 bases from V and 4 bases from J, leaving 9 bases between. Germline CDR1 reads LGHDT; CDR2 reads YNNKEL (reference sequence). The CDR3 loop is CASSHPGATEAFF. CDR3 DNA sequence: TGTGCCAGCAGCCACCCAGGGGCCACTGAAGCTTTCTTT.

The chain carries TRBV6-5 and TRBJ1-6; D unresolved. CDR3 length: 15 amino acids. Deletions cut 4 bases from V and 0 bases from J, with 7 bases between. Germline values: CDR1 MNHEY, CDR2 SVGAGI. The CDR3, as DNA: TGTGCCAGCAGTTCCCTGAGCTCCTATAATTCACCCCTCCACTTT. Translated, it gives CASSSLSSYNSPLHF.

The chain recombines TRBV30 with TRBJ1-1; D is unclear. CDR1 GTSNPN and CDR2 SVGIG come from the germline V gene (reference sequence). The CDR3 spans 9 residues. For the CDR3, the DNA is TGTGCTGCGGGCGCTGAAGCTTTCTTT. Protein product: CAAGAEAFF.

This clone turned up a few times. The chain uses TRBV19 and TRBJ1-5; D ambiguous. The CDR3 is 14 residues long. Germline V gene sequence: CDR1 LNHDA, CDR2 SQIVND (reference sequence). V was clipped by 6 bases and J by 0 bases, with 9 bases between them. The CDR3 coding sequence is TGTGCCAGTAGGTCTAGCCATAGCAATCAGCCCCAGCATTTT. Its protein is CASRSSHSNQPQHF.

This sequence joins TRBV7-2 and TRBJ2-7; 8 bases are a match to TRBD2. This CDR3 comprises 15 residues. Germline assignment: CDR1 SGHTA and CDR2 FQGNSA. The ends lost 0 bases at V and 4 bases at J; junction bases unmatched: 5. CDR3: CASSLAGSGMYEQYF. CDR3 coding DNA: TGTGCCAGCAGCTTAGCGGGTAGCGGGATGTACGAGCAGTACTTC. Looking up the rest from reference TRBV7-2 and TRBJ2-7 gives the full variable domain: GAGVSQSPSNKVTEKGKDVELRCDPISGHTALYWYRQSLGQGLEFLIYFQGNSAPDKSGLPSDRFSAERTGGSVSTLTIQRTQQEDSAVYLCASSLAGSGMYEQYFGPGTRLTVT.

The rearrangement uses TRBV12-5 and TRBJ2-1; 8 bases are a match to TRBD2. From germline, CDR1 is LGHNT and CDR2 FRNRAP. CDR3 size: 14 residues. Losses at the gene ends were 2 bases for V and 9 bases for J; bases not matched to a gene: 6. This CDR3 is CASGLWGTRAEQFF. The CDR3 DNA sequence: TGTGCTAGTGGTTTGTGGGGGACTAGAGCTGAGCAGTTCTTC.

This clone appeared a single time. The chain uses TRBV6-1 and TRBJ1-5; no firm D call. CDR3 length equals 12 residues. V was pared by 2 bases and J by 6 bases, with 5 bases between. In germline, CDR1 is MNHNS, CDR2 SASEGT. The CDR3 reads CASSESGQPQHF. DNA for the CDR3: TGTGCCAGCAGTGAATCGGGTCAGCCCCAGCATTTT.